These 24 T cell receptor beta chains originate from one sample sequenced in a study of T cell repertoires in cytomegalovirus infection. One entry per CDR3 protein, called by TCRdb with MiXCR from the reads. The sample contains approximately 500,000 distinct CDR3 sequences, approximately 17% of which appear only once. Specimen: CD8+ T cells from PBMCs. Receptors were obtained from a human donor in good health (CMV status not recorded). Some clones in this sample may be carry-over from other donors' samples.

Turning to this clonotype: One base away lies a much larger clone, so this may be a sequencing read error. Because it lacks the conserved phenylalanine or tryptophan at the end, this CDR3 is likely a read error. The chain couples TRBV29-1 to TRBJ2-1, with D possibly matching TRBD2 (6 bases). The V gene's germline CDR1 is SQVTM and CDR2 ANQGSEA. The CDR3 loop spans 16 amino acids. Between the trimmed V and J ends, which lost 1 base and 3 bases, there was a span of 16 bases. The CDR3 region has the DNA TGCAGCGTTGAAGGGGACTCGGAGAGGCTCTACAATGAGCAGTTCTTA. It encodes CSVEGDSERLYNEQFL.

This clonotype was recorded a few times. The J gene is TRBJ2-3, the V gene TRBV24-1; D remains ambiguous. Germline lookup yields CDR1 KGHDR and CDR2 SFDVKD. The CDR3 loop spans 12 amino acids. V lost 11 bases and J lost 4, with 12 bases in between. The CDR3 spells CASEGEPDTQYF. The CDR3 DNA follows: TGTGCCAGCGAAGGTGAGCCAGATACGCAGTATTTT.

The chain links TRBV10-2 to TRBJ2-5; no firm D call. The CDR3 consists of 14 residues. CDR1 WSHSY and CDR2 SAAADI come from the germline V gene. Between the trimmed V and J ends, which lost 1 base and 2 bases, there was a span of 8 bases. In DNA, the CDR3 is TGCGCCAGCAGTGAGTTCCTCGCACAAGAGACCCAGTACTTC. Protein product: CASSEFLAQETQYF.

This clonotype was recorded a few times. This chain joins TRBV10-3 and TRBJ2-2, with TRBD2 identical over 8 bases. The V segment lost 10 bases and the J segment 2 bases; nucleotides outside the gene matches: 6. In germline, CDR1 is ENHRY, CDR2 SYGVKD. The CDR3 is 14 amino acids. CDR3 sequence: CATQSGGNTGELFF. The CDR3, as DNA: TGTGCCACCCAAAGCGGGGGTAACACCGGGGAGCTGTTTTTT.

This chain connects TRBV9 to TRBJ2-1; D could derive from TRBD1 or TRBD2 (6 bases each). Germline V gene data show CDR1 as SGDLS and CDR2 as YYNGEE. The CDR3 contains 15 residues. V dropped 0 bases and J dropped 10 bases, with 17 bases sitting between them. The CDR3 loop reads CASSVGGGRPVEQFF. In DNA form, the CDR3 reads TGTGCCAGCAGCGTAGGAGGGGGGCGACCCGTCGAGCAGTTCTTC. Full variable domain (rest looked up from reference TRBV9 and TRBJ2-1): DSGVTQTPKHLITATGQRVTLRCSPRSGDLSVYWYQQSLDQGLQFLIQYYNGEERAKGNILERFSAQQFPDLHSELNLSSLELGDSALYFCASSVGGGRPVEQFFGPGTRLTVL.

This clonotype has more than one count but fewer than ten. The genes are TRBV12-5 and TRBJ2-3; D is undetermined. Trimming cost V 6 bases and J 4 bases, with 17 bases left between them. In germline, CDR1 is LGHNT, CDR2 FRNRAP. This CDR3 contains 15 residues. As DNA, the CDR3 is TGTGCTAGTGGACTCCCTGGGAACGGGCCAGATACGCAGTATTTT. It is translated as CASGLPGNGPDTQYF.

This clonotype was seen repeatedly, ten times or more. The chain links TRBV7-2 to TRBJ2-5; 9 nucleotides align to TRBD1. Germline assignment: CDR1 SGHTA and CDR2 FQGNSA. The J segment lost 5 bases and the V segment lost 5 bases, leaving 12 bases of the junction unmatched. This CDR3 has 16 amino acids. DNA for the CDR3: TGTGCCAGCAGCCCTTGGGGGACAGGGCCGTCCGAGACCCAGTACTTC. Translation: CASSPWGTGPSETQYF.

The V gene is TRBV6-5, the J gene TRBJ2-2; D is unresolved. The CDR3 sequence is 15 residues long. Trimming removed 0 bases at V and 1 base at J, with 6 bases between. The germline V gene has CDR1 MNHEY and CDR2 SVGAGI. The CDR3 spells CASSYSLGNTGELFF. CDR3 DNA sequence: TGTGCCAGCAGTTACTCCCTGGGGAACACCGGGGAGCTGTTTTTT.

At least ten counts were recorded for this clonotype. This sequence joins TRBV7-6 and TRBJ2-1, with 7 bases aligning to TRBD1. V was pared by 4 bases and J by 5 bases, with 11 bases of the junction left unmatched. The germline V gene has CDR1 SGHVS and CDR2 FNYEAQ. The CDR3 spans 16 residues. The CDR3 reads CASSSSSRDRNNEQFF. The DNA for the CDR3 is TGTGCCAGCAGCTCGTCGTCCCGGGACAGAAACAATGAGCAGTTCTTC.

There are a few counts of this clonotype. The chain has TRBV6-5 and TRBJ2-5; D might be TRBD1 or TRBD2, each matching 5 bases. The ends were cut back, 2 bases at V and 5 bases at J, with 21 bases in the middle. Germline V gene lookup returns CDR1 MNHEY and CDR2 SVGAGI. The CDR3 extends over 17 amino acids. CDR3: CASSYAEFGAGGETQYF. Here the CDR3 DNA reads TGTGCCAGCAGTTACGCCGAGTTCGGGGCGGGTGGGGAGACCCAGTACTTC.

In this sample, this clonotype turned up many times. The V call is TRBV6-1, the J call TRBJ2-1, with TRBD1 matching 10 bases. From germline, CDR1 is MNHNS and CDR2 SASEGT. Germline trimming cut 7 bases from V and 9 bases from J; bases unmatched to any gene: 18. The CDR3 length is 17 residues. CDR3 sequence reads: CASTSGGVTGGFGEQFF. The CDR3 bases are TGTGCCAGCACCTCCGGGGGAGTGACAGGGGGCTTCGGTGAGCAGTTCTTC.

The CDR3 is CASSFGGTDTEAFF. CDR3 in DNA: TGTGCCAGCAGCTTTGGGGGTACGGACACTGAAGCTTTCTTT. The chain links TRBV7-9 to TRBJ1-1; TRBD1 is a possible D gene (5 bases). The CDR3 loop spans 14 amino acids. Trimming stripped 3 bases from V and 3 bases from J, with 11 bases between. Germline CDR1 and CDR2: SEHNR and FQNEAQ (reference sequence).

This clonotype was counted many times. This rearrangement joins TRBV7-9 to TRBJ2-7, with D uncertain. The CDR3 runs to 12 residues. Germline values: CDR1 SEHNR, CDR2 FQNEAQ (reference sequence). The V and J ends lost 4 bases and 3 bases respectively, with 7 bases between them. The CDR3 DNA reads TGTGCCAGCAGCTCTAAGGGCTACGAGCAGTACTTC. Its translation is CASSSKGYEQYF.

This clonotype has ten or more counts. The chain couples TRBV11-2 to TRBJ1-6, with D unclear. The V gene lost 1 base and the J gene lost 0 bases, with 7 bases spanning the gap. This CDR3 contains 16 residues. Germline V CDR1 and CDR2: SGHAT, FQNNGV. The CDR3 sequence is CASSLGGSSYNSPLHF. The CDR3 DNA is TGTGCCAGCAGCTTAGGAGGGAGCTCCTATAATTCACCCCTCCACTTT.

V gene TRBV6-5 combines with J gene TRBJ2-6, with a tentative D call TRBD2 (5 bases). Germline-derived CDR1 and CDR2 are MNHEY and SVGAGI. The germline V and J ends were trimmed by 2 bases and 0 bases, with 5 bases remaining between them. CDR3 length: 15 amino acids. The CDR3 DNA reads TGTGCCAGCAGTTACGGGAGCTCTGGGGCCAACGTCCTGACTTTC. Amino acids: CASSYGSSGANVLTF.

This clonotype appeared many times. The chain combines TRBV12-3 or TRBV12-4 with TRBJ2-2; TRBD1 matches 7 bases. With 8 bases clipped from V and 5 bases from J, the junction kept 5 bases outside the gene matches. The CDR3 runs to 13 residues. The CDR3 loop is CASHRGGTGELFF. In DNA, the CDR3 is TGTGCCAGCCACAGGGGTGGTACCGGGGAGCTGTTTTTT.

At least ten counts were recorded for this clonotype. The chain couples TRBV7-9 to TRBJ2-7; D is possibly TRBD1 (6 bases). Per germline, CDR1 SEHNR and CDR2 FQNEAQ (reference sequence). The CDR3 has 18 residues. The V end lost 3 bases, the J end lost 3 bases, and 24 bases lay between the germline ends. The CDR3 reads CASSFLQGTAKKLYEQYF. The CDR3 DNA reads TGTGCCAGCAGCTTCCTGCAGGGGACCGCGAAGAAACTCTACGAGCAGTACTTC. The full variable domain, completed using reference TRBV7-9 and TRBJ2-7, is DTGVSQNPRHKITKRGQNVTFRCDPISEHNRLYWYRQTLGQGPEFLTYFQNEAQLEKSRLLSDRFSAERPKGSFSTLEIQRTEQGDSAMYLCASSFLQGTAKKLYEQYFGPGTRLTVT.

This rearrangement joins TRBV27 to TRBJ1-6, with 9 bases identical to TRBD1. The V segment lost 3 bases and the J segment 4 bases; nucleotides outside the gene matches: 7. CDR1 and CDR2 (germline): MNHEY, SMNVEV (reference sequence). This CDR3 spans 17 amino acids. CDR3 in DNA: TGTGCCAGCAGTTTTCAACCGGGACAGGGATATAATTCACCCCTCCACTTT. Protein sequence: CASSFQPGQGYNSPLHF.

This clonotype was recorded at least ten times. This chain links TRBV11-2 with TRBJ1-6; TRBD1 is a possible D gene (5 bases). The CDR3 runs 16 residues. V was clipped by 5 bases and J by 3 bases, with 14 bases between them. CDR1 is SGHAT and CDR2 is FQNNGV in the germline V gene. DNA for the CDR3: TGTGCCAGCAGCCGTTGGGGACGGAACTATAATTCACCCCTCCACTTT. Translated, it gives CASSRWGRNYNSPLHF.

The gene calls are TRBV4-1 and TRBJ2-7; 9 nucleotides agree with TRBD2. The CDR3 has 15 residues. Trimming at V came to 4 bases and at J to 6 bases, leaving 10 bases not matched to a gene. Germline-derived CDR1 and CDR2 are MGHRA and YSYEKL. The CDR3 sequence is CASSPGGSGRSEQYF. DNA of the CDR3: TGCGCCAGCAGCCCGGGGGGTAGCGGGAGATCCGAGCAGTACTTC.

The chain couples TRBV28 to TRBJ2-5; the match to TRBD2 covers 16 bases. J was trimmed by 5 bases and V by 4 bases; bases with no gene match: 7. CDR3 size: 17 residues. Per the germline V gene, CDR1 is MDHEN and CDR2 is SYDVKM. The CDR3 protein is CASSSLGLAGGGETQYF. The CDR3 DNA sequence: TGTGCCAGCAGTTCTCTGGGACTAGCGGGAGGGGGGGAGACCCAGTACTTC. Variable domain in full (rest from reference TRBV28 and TRBJ2-5): DVKVTQSSRYLVKRTGEKVFLECVQDMDHENMFWYRQDPGLGLRLIYFSYDVKMKEKGDIPEGYSVSREKKERFSLILESASTNQTSMYLCASSSLGLAGGGETQYFGPGTRLLVL.

The chain has TRBV6-6 and TRBJ1-2, with 8 bases fitting TRBD1. Germline CDR1 is MNHNY and CDR2 is SVGAGI (reference sequence). The V gene end was trimmed by 4 bases and the J gene end by 4 bases; junction bases not matched to a gene: 17. This CDR3 comprises 18 residues. CDR3 DNA: TGTGCCAGCAGTTCTCTGGACAGGGAAGAGGGCTCGACCTATGGCTACACCTTC. Its translation is CASSSLDREEGSTYGYTF.

At least ten counts were recorded for this clonotype. V gene TRBV12-3 or TRBV12-4 combines with J gene TRBJ2-1, with D possibly TRBD2 on 5 matching bases. V gave up 6 bases and J gave up 7 bases, with 10 bases separating them. There are 12 residues in the CDR3. The CDR3 sequence is CASRIGSNEQFF. In DNA form, the CDR3 reads TGTGCCAGCAGAATAGGGAGTAATGAGCAGTTCTTC.

As for this clonotype: This could be a read error, since a much larger clone is one nucleotide away. V gene TRBV7-9 combines with J gene TRBJ2-1; TRBD2 agrees at 8 bases. The junction had 18 bases not matched to a gene; V was cut back by 5 bases and J by 9 bases. CDR1 SEHNR and CDR2 FQNEAQ come from the germline V gene (reference sequence). The CDR3 length is 17 residues. The CDR3 nucleotides are TGTGCCAGCAGCCCGGCGGCGGGAGGCCCGATGGTCAGTGAGCAGTTCTTC. Its translation is CASSPAAGGPMVSEQFF.